This T cell receptor (beta chain) was sequenced during a study of CD8+ T cells in alopecia areata. In the study overall: It was oral tofacitinib, at 5 to 10 mg twice daily, that treated patients received. Tofacitinib treatment spanned 6 to 18 months, with 6 months off drug afterward. Study results and limitations: Lesional scalp, especially alopecia totalis/universalis, showed higher clonality than normal scalp. Alphabeta T cells residing in normal skin are also sequenced in scalp samples.

This CDR3 comprises 14 residues. V lost 4 bases and J 2 bases, leaving 11 bases between the germline ends. Germline-derived CDR1 and CDR2 are SGHTA and FQGNSA. TCR sequencing used cDNA made by reverse transcription of extracted RNA. Here immunoSEQ multiplex PCR was the method, and the copy in TCRdb shows in-frame clones only, minus some. The sample yields under 20,000 clones, 66% seen once. Lesional scalp tissue (obtained by punch biopsy) and peripheral blood were collected from alopecia areata patients. With respect to this clone: Antigen: not known.

The TCR originated in a human donor with alopecia areata. The chain recombines TRBV7-2 with TRBJ2-5; possibly TRBD1 or TRBD2 for D (5 bases each). The sequences come from skin, collected at week 0. The CDR3 nucleotides are TGTGCCAGCAGCTCGGGACCAAGACAAGAGACCCAGTACTTC. It yields the protein CASSSGPRQETQYF.